These T cell receptor beta chains were read from a single sample in a study of STAT5B mutations in CD4+ large granular lymphocyte leukemia. Measured with immunoSEQ multiplex PCR; TCRdb has only the in-frame clones, and not every one. Of more than 25,000 clones detected, 65% to 80% appear once; the ten largest clones hold about 1%. Sequencing was carried out using CD4+ T cells from blood buffy coats. The receptors were gathered from a human donor in good health. Both conserved end residues are part of each CDR3. D genes are given only for firm matches. Expanded clones are given a class, and other clones once, few, many or no size at all.

v_call,j_call,d_call,clone_size,cdr3_aa,cdr3_nt
TRBV6-1,TRBJ2-5,NA,NA,CASTPLQGGQETQYF,TGTGCCAGTACACCCTTACAGGGAGGGCAAGAGACCCAGTACTTC
TRBV28,TRBJ2-7,NA,NA,CASSLPGLQIGYEQYF,TGTGCCAGCAGCCTCCCGGGCCTCCAGATAGGCTACGAGCAGTACTTC
TRBV14,TRBJ2-7,TRBD1,NA,CASSPGQGNYEQYF,TGTGCCAGCAGCCCCGGACAGGGGAACTACGAGCAGTACTTC
TRBV6-5,TRBJ1-4,NA,NA,CASGRRKTNEKLFF,TGTGCCAGCGGAAGACGGAAGACTAATGAAAAACTGTTTTTT
TRBV5-1,TRBJ2-7,TRBD2,NA,CASSLAASGHAGNEQYF,TGCGCCAGCAGCTTGGCAGCTAGCGGGCACGCGGGGAACGAGCAGTACTTC
TRBV10-3,TRBJ1-2,NA,NA,CAIAPAGANYGYTF,TGTGCCATCGCCCCGGCAGGGGCCAACTATGGCTACACCTTC
TRBV5-4,TRBJ2-7,TRBD1,NA,CASSGQGVYEQYF,TGTGCCAGCAGCGGACAGGGGGTCTACGAGCAGTACTTC
TRBV18,TRBJ1-6,NA,few,CASSQHRGSYNSPLHF,TGTGCCAGCTCACAACATCGAGGCTCCTATAATTCACCCCTCCACTTT
TRBV11-1,TRBJ1-1,NA,NA,CASSFGLNTEAFF,TGTGCCAGCAGCTTCGGGTTGAACACTGAAGCTTTCTTT
TRBV5-1,TRBJ2-2,TRBD2,NA,CASSLASLAGTSTGELFF,TGCGCCAGCAGCTTGGCCTCGCTAGCGGGAACCTCCACCGGGGAGCTGTTTTTT
TRBV30,TRBJ2-7,TRBD2,NA,CAWTSGYEQYF,TGTGCCTGGACTAGCGGGTACGAGCAGTACTTC
TRBV7-2,TRBJ2-3,NA,NA,CASSLDKVGGTDTQYF,TGTGCCAGCAGCTTAGACAAAGTTGGGGGCACAGATACGCAGTATTTT
TRBV18,TRBJ1-5,NA,NA,CASSPIGDSNQPQHF,TGTGCCAGCTCACCTATAGGGGATAGCAATCAGCCCCAGCATTTT
TRBV25-1,TRBJ1-2,TRBD1,NA,CASSAGQDLDGYTF,TGTGCCAGCAGTGCCGGACAGGACCTCGATGGCTACACCTTC
TRBV11-2,TRBJ2-3,NA,NA,CASSFRLEDTQYF,TGTGCCAGCAGCTTTAGGCTCGAAGATACGCAGTATTTT
TRBV5-5,TRBJ1-2,NA,NA,CASSFDTDPGYTF,TGTGCCAGCAGCTTCGATACAGACCCTGGCTACACCTTC
TRBV5-1,TRBJ2-3,TRBD1,NA,CASSLEGQARTDTQYF,TGCGCCAGCAGCTTGGAGGGACAGGCCCGCACAGATACGCAGTATTTT
TRBV6-6,TRBJ1-1,NA,NA,CASSWQANTEAFF,TGTGCCAGCAGCTGGCAGGCGAACACTGAAGCTTTCTTT
TRBV28,TRBJ1-4,NA,once,CASTYTGTTNEKLFF,TGTGCCAGCACCTACACCGGGACAACTAATGAAAAACTGTTTTTT
TRBV5-1,TRBJ2-3,NA,NA,CASTRGGPDTQYF,TGCGCCAGCACCCGGGGAGGACCAGATACGCAGTATTTT
TRBV4-2,TRBJ2-1,TRBD2,once,CASSQELAGRGNEQFF,TGTGCCAGCAGCCAAGAGCTAGCAGGGAGGGGCAATGAGCAGTTCTTC
TRBV19,TRBJ1-1,NA,NA,CASSTPFGEAFF,TGTGCCAGTAGTACCCCGTTTGGTGAAGCTTTCTTT
TRBV10-3,TRBJ2-3,NA,NA,CAISQDRDSTDTQYF,TGTGCCATCAGCCAGGACAGAGATAGCACAGATACGCAGTATTTT
TRBV5-5,TRBJ2-6,NA,NA,CASSSVPGANVLTF,TGTGCCAGCAGCTCGGTACCCGGGGCCAACGTCCTGACTTTC
TRBV7-3,TRBJ2-5,TRBD2,once,CASSLLGGGQETQYF,TGTGCCAGCAGCTTACTCGGGGGGGGGCAAGAGACCCAGTACTTC
TRBV28,TRBJ1-3,NA,NA,CASSPGDNSGNTIYF,TGTGCCAGCAGTCCGGGGGACAACTCTGGAAACACCATATATTTT
TRBV28,TRBJ2-7,NA,NA,CASSLVAGTYEQYF,TGTGCCAGCAGTTTAGTGGCAGGCACCTACGAGCAGTACTTC
TRBV6-1,TRBJ2-3,NA,once,CASSEWRGSTDTQYF,TGTGCCAGCAGTGAATGGCGAGGGAGCACAGATACGCAGTATTTT
TRBV27,TRBJ2-3,NA,few,CASTRASSDTQYF,TGTGCCAGCACCCGGGCCTCGTCAGATACGCAGTATTTT
TRBV9,TRBJ1-4,TRBD1,NA,CASSVRTGDEKLFF,TGTGCCAGCAGCGTTAGAACAGGGGACGAAAAACTGTTTTTT
TRBV6-5,TRBJ2-2,NA,few,CASSHDYTRPGELFF,TGTGCCAGCAGCCACGACTACACCCGGCCCGGGGAGCTGTTTTTT
TRBV7-3,TRBJ2-5,NA,few,CASSPGGELETQYF,TGTGCCAGCAGCCCGGGCGGTGAGCTAGAGACCCAGTACTTC
TRBV6-1,TRBJ2-5,NA,NA,CASSEVGQGAETQYF,TGTGCCAGCAGTGAAGTAGGGCAGGGAGCAGAGACCCAGTACTTC
TRBV6-5,TRBJ2-4,NA,NA,CASTSSAIAKNIQYF,TGTGCCAGCACCTCCTCAGCTATAGCCAAAAACATTCAGTACTTC
TRBV28,TRBJ2-7,TRBD1,NA,CASSLYPGTGRGEQYF,TGTGCCAGCAGTTTATACCCCGGGACAGGGAGGGGCGAGCAGTACTTC
TRBV2,TRBJ2-3,NA,NA,CASSEGVDTVTDTQYF,TGTGCCAGCAGTGAAGGGGTGGACACGGTCACAGATACGCAGTATTTT
TRBV28,TRBJ1-5,NA,few,CASSPRLGTSPTHF,TGTGCCAGCAGTCCGAGGCTAGGGACATCACCAACTCATTTT
TRBV30,TRBJ1-6,NA,NA,CAWSDGNPSDSPLHF,TGTGCCTGGAGTGACGGAAACCCTTCGGATTCACCCCTCCACTTT
TRBV28,TRBJ1-2,NA,once,CASSSLDSRGYTF,TGTGCCAGCAGTTCACTAGACAGCCGCGGCTACACCTTC
TRBV19,TRBJ1-1,NA,NA,CASIDPGVAGTSNTEAFF,TGTGCCAGTATCGATCCGGGGGTCGCGGGAACCTCGAACACTGAAGCTTTCTTT
TRBV19,TRBJ1-3,TRBD1,NA,CASSTPRGTVGNTIYF,TGTGCCAGTAGTACCCCGCGGGGGACAGTTGGAAACACCATATATTTT
TRBV5-1,TRBJ2-7,NA,NA,CASNLSGTYEQYF,TGCGCCAGCAACTTATCTGGGACCTACGAGCAGTACTTC
TRBV27,TRBJ2-3,NA,NA,CASTRHADTDTQYF,TGTGCCAGCACCCGCCACGCGGATACAGATACGCAGTATTTT
TRBV19,TRBJ1-1,TRBD1,NA,CASIGQGVGTEAFF,TGTGCCAGTATAGGACAGGGAGTCGGCACTGAAGCTTTCTTT
TRBV28,TRBJ1-1,NA,few,CASTQLGMNTEAFF,TGTGCCAGCACCCAGCTGGGCATGAACACTGAAGCTTTCTTT
TRBV29-1,TRBJ1-1,TRBD1,NA,CSVMTGGNTEAFF,TGCAGCGTCATGACAGGGGGAAACACTGAAGCTTTCTTT
TRBV2,TRBJ2-3,NA,NA,CASKELTDTQYF,TGTGCCAGCAAAGAACTCACAGATACGCAGTATTTT
TRBV6-5,TRBJ2-1,NA,NA,CASSRGTYNEQFF,TGTGCCAGCAGCCGCGGGACATACAATGAGCAGTTCTTC
TRBV29-1,TRBJ2-2,NA,NA,CSVEQNRFSGELFF,TGCAGCGTTGAACAAAACAGGTTTTCCGGGGAGCTGTTTTTT
TRBV7-8,TRBJ2-5,TRBD1,NA,CASSPSRDRGKTQYF,TGTGCCAGCAGCCCCAGCCGGGACAGGGGAAAGACCCAGTACTTC
TRBV19,TRBJ2-3,NA,NA,CASTPVGGFTDTQYF,TGTGCCAGTACCCCGGTAGGGGGATTCACAGATACGCAGTATTTT
TRBV2,TRBJ2-1,NA,NA,CASTISNEQFF,TGTGCCAGCACCATTTCCAATGAGCAGTTCTTC
TRBV28,TRBJ2-3,NA,NA,CASSLGDTDTQYF,TGTGCCAGCAGTTTAGGGGACACAGATACGCAGTATTTT
TRBV5-4,TRBJ2-1,TRBD1,NA,CASSPALTGVSSYNEQFF,TGTGCCAGCAGCCCGGCCCTCACAGGGGTAAGCTCCTACAATGAGCAGTTCTTC
TRBV4-1,TRBJ2-1,NA,NA,CASSHPPRGPLYNEQFF,TGCGCCAGCAGCCACCCCCCCCGGGGACCACTCTACAATGAGCAGTTCTTC
TRBV5-6,TRBJ1-4,NA,NA,CASSLAGAGNEKLFF,TGTGCCAGCAGCTTGGCGGGGGCTGGTAATGAAAAACTGTTTTTT
TRBV6-5,TRBJ2-7,NA,NA,CASSYSPRDPYEQYF,TGTGCCAGCAGTTACTCCCCCCGGGACCCTTACGAGCAGTACTTC
TRBV19,TRBJ2-1,NA,NA,CASTASGNEQFF,TGTGCCAGTACGGCCTCAGGTAATGAGCAGTTCTTC
TRBV6-5,TRBJ2-5,NA,NA,CASSRTGTQETQYF,TGTGCCAGCAGTCGCACAGGGACCCAAGAGACCCAGTACTTC